A single sample gave rise to the 17 T cell receptor beta chains below, sequenced in a study of CD8+ T cells in alopecia areata. Extraction of RNA preceded its reverse transcription into cDNA, which served as the sequencing template. Clones were read by immunoSEQ multiplex PCR, and TCRdb kept only the in-frame ones, dropping some. The sample records 95,000 to 120,000 clones, 45% to 70% being singletons. The sample consisted of CD8+ T cells sorted from blood. The receptor source for this set is a human donor in good health.

The chain uses TRBV4-3 and TRBJ2-1; D might be TRBD2 (5 bases). Trimming pared 0 bases from V and 4 bases from J, leaving 10 bases between. Germline values: CDR1 LGHNA, CDR2 YSLEER. The CDR3 loop spans 15 amino acids. The CDR3, as DNA: TGCGCCAGCAGCCAAGAACGTTCGGGGTACAATGAGCAGTTCTTC. It codes for CASSQERSGYNEQFF.

This clone was found a few times. The rearrangement links TRBV2 to TRBJ2-3, with D perhaps being TRBD1 or TRBD2 (6 bases each). Trimming removed 7 bases at V and 6 bases at J, with 11 bases between. The CDR3 loop spans 12 amino acids. CDR1 SNHLY and CDR2 FYNNEI come from the germline V gene. The DNA for the CDR3 is TGTGCCAGCATGGGGGGCGAGGATACGCAGTATTTT. As protein: CASMGGEDTQYF.

This sequence joins TRBV30 and TRBJ1-2, with 8 bases fitting TRBD1. Germline V lookup: CDR1 GTSNPN, CDR2 SVGIG (reference sequence). V was clipped by 3 bases and J by 3 bases; unmatched bases: 6. The CDR3 contains 14 residues. CDR3 sequence reads: CAWSWTGPHYGYTF. The CDR3 region has the DNA TGTGCCTGGAGCTGGACAGGGCCTCACTATGGCTACACCTTC.

The chain combines TRBV10-3 with TRBJ2-5; 7 bases are shared with TRBD2. CDR3 length equals 15 residues. Germline CDR1 is ENHRY and CDR2 is SYGVKD. Trimming cost V 6 bases and J 1 base; bases outside gene matches: 8. The CDR3 loop reads CAISTSGASQETQYF. CDR3 coding DNA: TGTGCCATCAGCACGAGCGGGGCGTCCCAAGAGACCCAGTACTTC.

The V and J genes are TRBV5-1 and TRBJ2-7, with 7 bases that match TRBD2. Losses at the gene ends were 0 bases for V and 2 bases for J; bases not matched to a gene: 8. This CDR3 has 16 residues. Germline values: CDR1 SGHRS, CDR2 YFSETQ. The CDR3, as DNA: TGCGCCAGCAGCTTGGTTCCGCGGGGGTACCCCTACGAGCAGTACTTC. Encoded protein: CASSLVPRGYPYEQYF.

This clone was detected a few times. The genes are TRBV7-9 and TRBJ2-2, with no clear D. Germline loops: CDR1 SEHNR, CDR2 FQNEAQ (reference sequence). Trimming shortened V by 6 bases and J by 7 bases, and 12 bases separated the two germline ends. This CDR3 has 13 residues. CDR3 region: CASSWQSDGELFF. CDR3 sequence (DNA): TGTGCCAGCAGTTGGCAGAGTGACGGGGAGCTGTTTTTT.

The gene calls are TRBV30 and TRBJ2-1; D unresolved. Germline lookup yields CDR1 GTSNPN and CDR2 SVGIG (reference sequence). Trimming left V 1 base short and J 1 base short, with 14 bases between. The length of the CDR3 is 16 residues. The CDR3 loop is CAWSAGSLTSYNEQFF. CDR3 in DNA: TGTGCCTGGAGTGCTGGGTCTTTGACGTCCTACAATGAGCAGTTCTTC.

This rearrangement joins TRBV30 to TRBJ1-6, with D unresolved. The germline V and J ends were trimmed by 0 bases and 4 bases, with 13 bases remaining between them. The CDR3 length is 16 residues. Germline V gene sequence: CDR1 GTSNPN, CDR2 SVGIG (reference sequence). For the CDR3, the DNA is TGTGCCTGGAGTGTACCCCAGAGAGCATATAATTCACCCCTCCACTTT. It yields the protein CAWSVPQRAYNSPLHF. Filled out from reference TRBV30 and TRBJ1-6, the complete variable domain reads SQTIHQWPATLVQPVGSPLSLECTVEGTSNPNLYWYRQAAGRGLQLLFYSVGIGQISSEVPQNLSASRPQDRQFILSSKKLLLSDSGFYLCAWSVPQRAYNSPLHFGNGTRLTVT.

The chain recombines TRBV29-1 with TRBJ2-1; D is uncertain. The CDR3 has 13 amino acids. Germline-derived CDR1 and CDR2 are SQVTM and ANQGSEA. Trimming took off 4 bases at V and 8 bases at J, with 15 bases between the two ends. The CDR3: CSVGSSVSDEQFF. For the CDR3, the DNA is TGCAGCGTTGGTTCTAGTGTATCAGATGAGCAGTTCTTC.

The V gene is TRBV19, the J gene TRBJ2-3; 8 bases match TRBD1. CDR1 LNHDA and CDR2 SQIVND come from the germline V gene (reference sequence). With V trimmed by 6 bases and J by 2 bases, 10 bases remained unmatched. The length of the CDR3 is 16 residues. CDR3 nucleotides: TGTGCCAGTAGAAGAGTGGGACAGGAGATCACAGATACGCAGTATTTT. This sequence encodes CASRRVGQEITDTQYF.

V usage is TRBV6-5 and J usage is TRBJ1-2, with D unclear. Deletions cut 5 bases from V and 3 bases from J, with 10 bases between. CDR1 and CDR2 from the germline V gene are MNHEY and SVGAGI. The CDR3 covers 13 residues. CDR3 sequence (DNA): TGTGCCAGCAGTGAAGGCAGATACTATGGCTACACCTTC. Translation gives CASSEGRYYGYTF.

This clone turned up a few times. This chain uses TRBV29-1 with TRBJ2-2; unclear D gene. The germline V gene encodes CDR1 SQVTM and CDR2 ANQGSEA. The length of the CDR3 is 13 residues. V gave up 7 bases and J gave up 7 bases, with 16 bases separating them. CDR3 DNA: TGCAGCGGTACTCTAGGAGTTAACGGGGAGCTGTTTTTT. This translates into CSGTLGVNGELFF.

This clone was counted a few times. The chain links TRBV15 to TRBJ1-1; a weak D match, TRBD1 (6 bases). The CDR3 covers 17 residues. Per the germline V gene, CDR1 is LNHNV and CDR2 is YYDKDF (reference sequence). V gave up 0 bases and J gave up 0 bases, with 14 bases separating them. This CDR3 is CATSRDWPDSMNTEAFF. In nucleotides, the CDR3 is TGTGCCACCAGCAGAGATTGGCCGGACAGCATGAACACTGAAGCTTTCTTT. Together with reference TRBV15 and TRBJ1-1, the CDR3 gives the full variable domain: DAMVIQNPRYQVTQFGKPVTLSCSQTLNHNVMYWYQQKSSQAPKLLFHYYDKDFNNEADTPDNFQSRRPNTSFCFLDIRSPGLGDTAMYLCATSRDWPDSMNTEAFFGQGTRLTVV.

The gene calls are TRBV7-8 and TRBJ2-3; TRBD2 might be the D (6 bases). From germline, CDR1 is SGHVS and CDR2 FQNEAQ. CDR3 length: 21 residues. V was clipped by 5 bases and J by 1 base, with 31 bases between them. CDR3 in amino acids: CASSHDLFGGTKKPGTDTQYF. DNA of the CDR3: TGTGCCAGCAGCCACGATCTCTTCGGCGGGACCAAGAAACCTGGCACAGATACGCAGTATTTT.

This sequence joins TRBV6-6 and TRBJ2-7; no definite D call. Trimming left V 0 bases short and J 4 bases short, with 13 bases between. CDR1 and CDR2 (germline): MNHNY, SVGAGI (reference sequence). The CDR3 contains 15 residues. CDR3 DNA sequence: TGTGCCAGCAGTTACTCCGGCAGAGACTGGTACGAGCAGTACTTC. It specifies CASSYSGRDWYEQYF.

This clone was seen a handful of times. The chain has TRBV4-1 and TRBJ2-7; D unresolved. V was shortened by 0 bases and J by 3 bases, with 9 bases between the two germline ends. Looked up from germline, CDR1 is MGHRA and CDR2 is YSYEKL. There are 14 residues in the CDR3. CDR3 nucleotides: TGCGCCAGCAGCCAAGAAACAAGTTACTACGAGCAGTACTTC. It translates to CASSQETSYYEQYF.

This clone was detected only a few times. The chain uses TRBV19 and TRBJ1-1; D is unclear. CDR1 LNHDA and CDR2 SQIVND come from the germline V gene (reference sequence). The CDR3 length is 13 residues. V gave up 1 base and J gave up 0 bases, with 3 bases separating them. This CDR3 reads CASSIGVNTEAFF. In DNA, the CDR3 is TGTGCCAGTAGTATAGGGGTGAACACTGAAGCTTTCTTT.